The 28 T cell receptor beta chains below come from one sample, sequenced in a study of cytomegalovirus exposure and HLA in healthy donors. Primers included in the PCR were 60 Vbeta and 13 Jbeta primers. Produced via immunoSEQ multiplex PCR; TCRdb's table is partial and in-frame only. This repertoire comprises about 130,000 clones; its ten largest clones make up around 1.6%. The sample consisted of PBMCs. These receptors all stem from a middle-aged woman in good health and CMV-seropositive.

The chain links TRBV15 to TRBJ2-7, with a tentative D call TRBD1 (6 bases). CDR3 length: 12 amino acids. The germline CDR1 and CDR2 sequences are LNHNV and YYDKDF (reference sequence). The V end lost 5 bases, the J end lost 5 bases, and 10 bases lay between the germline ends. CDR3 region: CATSRTGNEQYF. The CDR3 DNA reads TGTGCCACCAGCCGAACAGGGAACGAGCAGTACTTC.

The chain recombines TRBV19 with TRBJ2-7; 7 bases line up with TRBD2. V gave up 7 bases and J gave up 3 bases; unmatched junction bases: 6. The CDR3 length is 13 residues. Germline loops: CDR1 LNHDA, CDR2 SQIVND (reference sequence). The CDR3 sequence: CASKTSFFYEQYF. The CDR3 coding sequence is TGTGCCAGTAAGACTAGCTTCTTCTACGAGCAGTACTTC.

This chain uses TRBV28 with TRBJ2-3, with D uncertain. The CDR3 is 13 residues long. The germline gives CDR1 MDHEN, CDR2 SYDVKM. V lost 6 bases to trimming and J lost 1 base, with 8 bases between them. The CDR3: CASRVQGTDTQYF. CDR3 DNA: TGTGCCAGCAGGGTCCAGGGCACAGATACGCAGTATTTT.

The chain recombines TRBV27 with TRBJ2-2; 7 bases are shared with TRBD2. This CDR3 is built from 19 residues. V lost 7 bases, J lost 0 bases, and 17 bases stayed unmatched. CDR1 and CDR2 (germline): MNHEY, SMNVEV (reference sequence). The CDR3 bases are TGTGCCAGCACCATGGGGGGGGTCCGGGACTATACGAACACCGGGGAGCTGTTTTTT. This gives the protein CASTMGGVRDYTNTGELFF.

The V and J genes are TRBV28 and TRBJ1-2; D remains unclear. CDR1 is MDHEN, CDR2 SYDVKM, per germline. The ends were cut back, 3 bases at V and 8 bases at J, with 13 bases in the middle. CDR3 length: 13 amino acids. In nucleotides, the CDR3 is TGTGCCAGCAGTTTTCCCCGGGGAATCGGCTACACCTTC. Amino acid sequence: CASSFPRGIGYTF.

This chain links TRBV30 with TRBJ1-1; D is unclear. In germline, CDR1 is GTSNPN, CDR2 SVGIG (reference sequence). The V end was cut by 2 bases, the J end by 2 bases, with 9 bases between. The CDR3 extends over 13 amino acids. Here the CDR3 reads CAWSRTFNTEAFF. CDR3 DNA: TGTGCCTGGAGTCGCACATTTAACACTGAAGCTTTCTTT. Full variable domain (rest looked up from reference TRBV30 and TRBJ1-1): SQTIHQWPATLVQPVGSPLSLECTVEGTSNPNLYWYRQAAGRGLQLLFYSVGIGQISSEVPQNLSASRPQDRQFILSSKKLLLSDSGFYLCAWSRTFNTEAFFGQGTRLTVV.

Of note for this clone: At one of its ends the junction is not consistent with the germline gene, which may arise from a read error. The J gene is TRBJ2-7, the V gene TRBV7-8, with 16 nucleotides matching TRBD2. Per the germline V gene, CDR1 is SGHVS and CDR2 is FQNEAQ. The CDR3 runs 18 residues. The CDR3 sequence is CASSLPGLAGGASYEQCF. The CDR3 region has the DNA TGTGCCAGCAGCTTACCGGGACTAGCGGGAGGGGCCTCCTACGAGCAGTGCTTC.

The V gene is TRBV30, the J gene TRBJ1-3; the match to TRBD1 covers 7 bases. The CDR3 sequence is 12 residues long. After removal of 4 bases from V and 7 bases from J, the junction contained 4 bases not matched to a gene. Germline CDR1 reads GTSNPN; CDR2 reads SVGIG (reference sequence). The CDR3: CAWKATGNTIYF. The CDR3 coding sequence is TGTGCCTGGAAAGCGACAGGGAACACCATATATTTT.

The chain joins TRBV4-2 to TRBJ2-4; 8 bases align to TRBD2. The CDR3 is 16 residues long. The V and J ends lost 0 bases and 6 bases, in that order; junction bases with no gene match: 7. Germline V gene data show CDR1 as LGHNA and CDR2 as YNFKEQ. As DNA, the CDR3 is TGTGCCAGCAGCCAAGACCCCGGGAGGGCGAGAAACATTCAGTACTTC. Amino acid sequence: CASSQDPGRARNIQYF.

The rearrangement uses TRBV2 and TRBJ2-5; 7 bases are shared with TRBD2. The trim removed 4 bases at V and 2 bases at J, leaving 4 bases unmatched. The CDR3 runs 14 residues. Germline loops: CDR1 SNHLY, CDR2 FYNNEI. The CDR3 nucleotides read TGTGCCAGCAGTGCGTCGGGACTACAAGAGACCCAGTACTTC. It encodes CASSASGLQETQYF.

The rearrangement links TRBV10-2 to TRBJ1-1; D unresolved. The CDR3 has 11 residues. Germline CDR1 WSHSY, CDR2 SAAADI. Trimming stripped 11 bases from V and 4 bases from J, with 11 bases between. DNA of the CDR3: TGCGCCGCCGGGCGGGGCACTGAAGCTTTCTTT. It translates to CAAGRGTEAFF.

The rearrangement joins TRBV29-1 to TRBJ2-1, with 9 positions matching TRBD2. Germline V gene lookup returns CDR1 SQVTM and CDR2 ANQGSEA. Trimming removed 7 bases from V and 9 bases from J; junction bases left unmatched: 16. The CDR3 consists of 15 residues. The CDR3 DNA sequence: TGCAGCGCCGTCCTAGCGGGACTTACCCTGGGTGAGCAGTTCTTC. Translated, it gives CSAVLAGLTLGEQFF.

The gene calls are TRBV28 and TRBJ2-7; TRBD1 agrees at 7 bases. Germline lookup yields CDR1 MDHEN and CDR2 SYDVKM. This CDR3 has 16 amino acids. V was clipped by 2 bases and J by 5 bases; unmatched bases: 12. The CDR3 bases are TGTGCCAGCAGTTTAAATAGGGGCAGGGGGTACCACGAGCAGTACTTC. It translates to CASSLNRGRGYHEQYF.

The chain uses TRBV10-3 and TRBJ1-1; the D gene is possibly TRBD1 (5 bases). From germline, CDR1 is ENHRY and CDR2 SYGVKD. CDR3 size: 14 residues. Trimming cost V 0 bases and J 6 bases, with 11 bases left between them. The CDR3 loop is CAISESGGIAEAFF. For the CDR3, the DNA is TGTGCCATCAGTGAGTCGGGGGGGATCGCTGAAGCTTTCTTT.

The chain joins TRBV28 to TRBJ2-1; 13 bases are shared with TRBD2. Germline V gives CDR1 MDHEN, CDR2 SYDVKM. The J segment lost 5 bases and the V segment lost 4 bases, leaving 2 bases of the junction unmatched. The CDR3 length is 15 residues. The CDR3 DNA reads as TGTGCCAGCAGTTCCGGGACTAGCGGGAACAATGAGCAGTTCTTC. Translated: CASSSGTSGNNEQFF.

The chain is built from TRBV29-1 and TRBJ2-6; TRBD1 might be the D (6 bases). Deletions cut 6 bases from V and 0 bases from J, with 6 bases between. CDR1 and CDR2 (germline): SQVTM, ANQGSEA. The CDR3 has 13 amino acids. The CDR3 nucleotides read TGCAGCGTGGGACACTCTGGGGCCAACGTCCTGACTTTC. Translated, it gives CSVGHSGANVLTF.

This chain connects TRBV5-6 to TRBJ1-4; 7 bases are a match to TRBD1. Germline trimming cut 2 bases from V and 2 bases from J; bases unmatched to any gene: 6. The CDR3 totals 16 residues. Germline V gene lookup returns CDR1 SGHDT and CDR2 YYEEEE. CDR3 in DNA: TGTGCCAGCAGCTTCGGGACAGTTGGCACTAATGAAAAACTGTTTTTT. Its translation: CASSFGTVGTNEKLFF.

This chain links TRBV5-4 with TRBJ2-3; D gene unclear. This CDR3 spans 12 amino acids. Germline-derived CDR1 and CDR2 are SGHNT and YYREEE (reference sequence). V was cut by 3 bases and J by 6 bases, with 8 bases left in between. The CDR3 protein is CASSWPGDTQYF. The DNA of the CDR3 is TGTGCCAGCAGCTGGCCCGGGGATACGCAGTATTTT.

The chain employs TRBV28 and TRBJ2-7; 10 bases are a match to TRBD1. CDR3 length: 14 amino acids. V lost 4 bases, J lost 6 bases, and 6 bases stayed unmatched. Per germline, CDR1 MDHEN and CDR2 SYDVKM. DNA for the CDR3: TGTGCCAGCAGTTCCCCCGGGACAGGGGTCGAGCAGTACTTC. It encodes CASSSPGTGVEQYF. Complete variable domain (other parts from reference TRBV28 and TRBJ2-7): DVKVTQSSRYLVKRTGEKVFLECVQDMDHENMFWYRQDPGLGLRLIYFSYDVKMKEKGDIPEGYSVSREKKERFSLILESASTNQTSMYLCASSSPGTGVEQYFGPGTRLTVT.

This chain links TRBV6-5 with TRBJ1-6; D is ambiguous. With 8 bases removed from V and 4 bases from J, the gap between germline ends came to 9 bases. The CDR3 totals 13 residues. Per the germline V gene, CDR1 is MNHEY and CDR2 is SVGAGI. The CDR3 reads CASQALYNSPLHF. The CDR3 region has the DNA TGTGCCAGCCAGGCCCTTTATAATTCACCCCTCCACTTT.

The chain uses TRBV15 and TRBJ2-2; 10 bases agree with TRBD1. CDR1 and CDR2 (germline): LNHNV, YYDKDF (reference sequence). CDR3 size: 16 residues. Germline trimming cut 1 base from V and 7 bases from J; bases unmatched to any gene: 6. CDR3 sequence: CATSRVGGQGDGELFF. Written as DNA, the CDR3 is TGTGCCACCAGCAGAGTGGGAGGACAGGGGGACGGGGAGCTGTTTTTT.

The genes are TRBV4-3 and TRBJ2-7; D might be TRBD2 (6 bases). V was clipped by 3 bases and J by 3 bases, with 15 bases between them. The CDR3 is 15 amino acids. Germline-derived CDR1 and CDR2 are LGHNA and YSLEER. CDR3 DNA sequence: TGCGCCAGCAGCCAGCTAGCGCGGGGTGGCTACGAGCAGTACTTC. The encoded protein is CASSQLARGGYEQYF.

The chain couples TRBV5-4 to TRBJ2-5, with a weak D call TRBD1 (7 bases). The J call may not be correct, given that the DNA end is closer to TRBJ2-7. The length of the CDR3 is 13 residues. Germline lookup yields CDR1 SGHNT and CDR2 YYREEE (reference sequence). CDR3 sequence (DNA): TGTGCCAGCAGTTCCAGGGGGGCCTACGAGCAGTACTTC. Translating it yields CASSSRGAYEQYF.

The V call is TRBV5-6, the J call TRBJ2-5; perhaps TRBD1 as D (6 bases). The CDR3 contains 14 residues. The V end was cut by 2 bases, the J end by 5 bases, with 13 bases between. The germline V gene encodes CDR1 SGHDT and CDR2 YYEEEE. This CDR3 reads CASSLRGGMETQYF. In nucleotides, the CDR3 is TGTGCCAGCAGCTTAAGAGGGGGTATGGAGACCCAGTACTTC.

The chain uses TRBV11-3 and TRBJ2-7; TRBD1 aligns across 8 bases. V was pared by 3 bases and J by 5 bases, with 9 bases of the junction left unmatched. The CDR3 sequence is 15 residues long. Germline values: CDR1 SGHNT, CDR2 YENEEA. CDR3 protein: CASSFSTGDDDEQYF. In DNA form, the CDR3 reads TGTGCCAGCAGCTTTTCGACAGGGGATGATGACGAGCAGTACTTC.

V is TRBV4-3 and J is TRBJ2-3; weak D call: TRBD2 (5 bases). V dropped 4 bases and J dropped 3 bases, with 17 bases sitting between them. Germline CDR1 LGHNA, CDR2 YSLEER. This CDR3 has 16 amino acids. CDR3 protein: CASSRSGSLGTDTQYF. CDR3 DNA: TGCGCCAGCAGCCGCTCGGGAAGTCTAGGTACAGATACGCAGTATTTT.

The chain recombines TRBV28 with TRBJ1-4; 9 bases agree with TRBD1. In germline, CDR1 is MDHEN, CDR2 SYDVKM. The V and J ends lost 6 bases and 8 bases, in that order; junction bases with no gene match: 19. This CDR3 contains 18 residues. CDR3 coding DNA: TGTGCCAGCAGCCACGACGGGACAGGGAGATTCTTGGCCGAAAAACTGTTTTTT. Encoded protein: CASSHDGTGRFLAEKLFF. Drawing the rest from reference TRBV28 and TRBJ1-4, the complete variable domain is DVKVTQSSRYLVKRTGEKVFLECVQDMDHENMFWYRQDPGLGLRLIYFSYDVKMKEKGDIPEGYSVSREKKERFSLILESASTNQTSMYLCASSHDGTGRFLAEKLFFGSGTQLSVL.

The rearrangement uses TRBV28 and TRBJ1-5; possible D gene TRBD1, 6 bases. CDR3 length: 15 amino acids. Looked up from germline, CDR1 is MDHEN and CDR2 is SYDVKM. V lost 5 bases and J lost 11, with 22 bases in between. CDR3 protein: CASSQITQGQWSQHF. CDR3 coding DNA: TGTGCCAGCAGTCAGATCACACAGGGACAATGGTCCCAGCATTTT.